The 23 T cell receptor beta chains in this list originate from one sample, sequenced in a study of blood T cell repertoires in COVID-19. Assay used: immunoSEQ multiplex PCR; TCRdb lists only in-frame clones, some missing. The data show tens of thousands of clones, with about four fifths seen just once and approximately 25% held by the top ten. Material for sequencing was peripheral blood. The receptors shown here come from a human donor in a cohort sampled during active COVID-19.

J is TRBJ1-2 and V is TRBV4-3; D not resolved. V gave up 0 bases and J gave up 2 bases, with 16 bases separating them. CDR1 is LGHNA, CDR2 YSLEER, per germline. The CDR3 has 17 residues. CDR3 bases: TGCGCCAGCAGCCAAGATACGATCCACGGGAGGAACTATGGCTACACCTTC. This codes for CASSQDTIHGRNYGYTF.

This sequence joins TRBV7-8 and TRBJ1-3; the match to TRBD1 covers 12 bases. CDR1 and CDR2 (germline): SGHVS, FQNEAQ. The CDR3 loop spans 16 amino acids. V shed 5 bases and J 4 bases; nucleotides not matched to a gene: 6. CDR3 region: CASSQGDRGPGNTIYF. The CDR3 region has the DNA TGTGCCAGCAGCCAGGGGGACAGGGGGCCGGGAAACACCATATATTTT.

The chain couples TRBV19 to TRBJ2-1; TRBD2 aligns across 15 bases. The V and J ends lost 4 bases and 8 bases, in that order; junction bases with no gene match: 6. Germline assignment: CDR1 LNHDA and CDR2 SQIVND (reference sequence). The CDR3 extends over 16 amino acids. The CDR3 protein is CASSRTSGRALDEQFF. The CDR3 nucleotides read TGTGCCAGTAGTAGGACTAGCGGGAGGGCCCTTGATGAGCAGTTCTTC.

The chain recombines TRBV11-1 with TRBJ2-1, with 9 bases identical to TRBD2. The V gene's germline CDR1 is SGHAT and CDR2 FQDESV (reference sequence). This CDR3 is 15 amino acids long. Trimming at V came to 2 bases and at J to 5 bases, leaving 4 bases not matched to a gene. The CDR3 spells CASSLSLAGHNEQFF. The CDR3, as DNA: TGTGCCAGCAGCTTATCCCTAGCGGGGCACAATGAGCAGTTCTTC.

The chain carries TRBV11-2 and TRBJ2-1; D might be TRBD2 (6 bases). The CDR3 covers 16 residues. Trimming took off 5 bases at V and 0 bases at J, with 14 bases between the two ends. The germline V gene encodes CDR1 SGHAT and CDR2 FQNNGV. The CDR3 region has the DNA TGTGCCAGCAGCCGGACTATTTCCCCCTCCTACAATGAGCAGTTCTTC. Protein product: CASSRTISPSYNEQFF.

The chain uses TRBV10-2 and TRBJ1-3, with 8 bases lining up with TRBD1. V gave up 6 bases and J gave up 2 bases; unmatched junction bases: 3. The CDR3 totals 14 residues. Germline CDR1 is WSHSY and CDR2 is SAAADI. The CDR3 DNA reads TGCGCCAGCAGACTACAGGGGGCTGGAAACACCATATATTTT. Its translation is CASRLQGAGNTIYF.

This clone was counted many times. The J gene is TRBJ2-3, the V gene TRBV7-9; TRBD1 matches 8 bases. The V and J ends lost 6 bases and 10 bases, in that order; junction bases with no gene match: 6. The CDR3 extends over 12 amino acids. CDR1 and CDR2 (germline): SEHNR, FQNEAQ (reference sequence). CDR3 protein: CASRPQGVAQYF. As DNA, the CDR3 is TGTGCCAGCAGACCACAGGGGGTCGCGCAGTATTTT. Based on the CDR3 plus reference TRBV7-9 and TRBJ2-3, the full variable domain is DTGVSQNPRHKITKRGQNVTFRCDPISEHNRLYWYRQTLGQGPEFLTYFQNEAQLEKSRLLSDRFSAERPKGSFSTLEIQRTEQGDSAMYLCASRPQGVAQYFGPGTRLTVL.

The chain carries TRBV7-2 and TRBJ2-7, with 13 bases that match TRBD2. CDR1 is SGHTA, CDR2 FQGNSA, per germline. The CDR3 covers 18 residues. The J segment lost 0 bases and the V segment lost 4 bases, leaving 9 bases of the junction unmatched. The CDR3 region has the DNA TGTGCCAGCAGCTCGGGGACTAGCGGGGATCCAGTCTCCTACGAGCAGTACTTC. This codes for CASSSGTSGDPVSYEQYF.

The chain joins TRBV3-1 (or the pseudogene TRBV3-2) to TRBJ2-7, with 7 positions matching TRBD2. The germline gives CDR1 LGHDT, CDR2 YNNKEL (reference sequence). This CDR3 is 17 amino acids long. The V segment lost 0 bases and the J segment 1 base; nucleotides outside the gene matches: 9. Here the CDR3 DNA reads TGTGCCAGCAGCCAAGATCCTACTAGCGATCAGTCCTACGAGCAGTACTTC. Translating gives CASSQDPTSDQSYEQYF.

The sample holds one count of this clone. The chain recombines TRBV19 with TRBJ2-1; 11 nucleotides line up with TRBD2. This CDR3 has 14 residues. Trimming at V came to 1 base and at J to 13 bases, leaving 6 bases not matched to a gene. CDR1 LNHDA and CDR2 SQIVND come from the germline V gene (reference sequence). CDR3 nucleotide sequence: TGTGCCAGTAGTATAGCCACAACTAGCGGGGGACAGTTCTTC. This translates into CASSIATTSGGQFF. Variable domain in full (rest from reference TRBV19 and TRBJ2-1): DGGITQSPKYLFRKEGQNVTLSCEQNLNHDAMYWYRQDPGQGLRLIYYSQIVNDFQKGDIAEGYSVSREKKESFPLTVTSAQKNPTAFYLCASSIATTSGGQFFGPGTRLTVL.

The V gene is TRBV9, the J gene TRBJ2-1; the D gene is possibly TRBD2 (5 bases). The CDR3 runs to 15 residues. Germline values: CDR1 SGDLS, CDR2 YYNGEE. V was pared by 2 bases and J by 5 bases, with 14 bases between. CDR3 bases: TGTGCCAGCAGCGTCCGAGGCGGGCCTGACAATGAGCAGTTCTTC. This gives the protein CASSVRGGPDNEQFF.

The genes are TRBV5-1 and TRBJ2-3; 7 bases fit TRBD2. This CDR3 has 13 amino acids. In germline, CDR1 is SGHRS, CDR2 YFSETQ. J gave up 11 bases and V 7 bases, and 13 bases lay outside the gene matches. The CDR3 reads CASGEMGEGLQYF. CDR3 coding DNA: TGCGCCAGCGGCGAAATGGGGGAGGGCTTGCAGTATTTT.

In DNA form, the CDR3 reads TGCGCCAGCAGCTTGGTCGGACAGGGTACAGCCAATGAGCAGTTCTTC. This encodes CASSLVGQGTANEQFF. The gene calls are TRBV5-1 and TRBJ2-1; 8 bases align to TRBD1. Germline trimming cut 0 bases from V and 6 bases from J; bases unmatched to any gene: 8. The germline CDR1 and CDR2 sequences are SGHRS and YFSETQ. The CDR3 loop spans 16 amino acids.

The J gene is TRBJ2-3, the V gene TRBV5-1; D is perhaps TRBD2 (6 bases). The germline V gene has CDR1 SGHRS and CDR2 YFSETQ. V was cut by 3 bases and J by 0 bases, with 26 bases left in between. CDR3 size: 20 residues. CDR3 bases: TGCGCCAGCAGCTATTACCCCGGGACTCCTTACCCCACTAGCACAGATACGCAGTATTTT. It specifies CASSYYPGTPYPTSTDTQYF.

This clone showed up many times. CDR3 in amino acids: CASGGARGTEAFF. The CDR3, as DNA: TGTGCCAGCGGAGGGGCGCGGGGAACTGAAGCTTTCTTT. The J gene is TRBJ1-1, the V gene TRBV6-5; TRBD1 is a possible D gene (5 bases). Trimming stripped 8 bases from V and 5 bases from J, with 15 bases between. Germline V lookup: CDR1 MNHEY, CDR2 SVGAGI. The CDR3 consists of 13 residues.

The sample holds a few counts of this clone. V is TRBV7-2 and J is TRBJ2-2; 10 bases match TRBD2. The CDR3 is 17 residues long. The germline gives CDR1 SGHTA, CDR2 FQGNSA. J was trimmed by 0 bases and V by 5 bases; bases with no gene match: 6. CDR3 residues: CASSPRLAGANTGELFF. Written as DNA, the CDR3 is TGTGCCAGCAGCCCCAGACTAGCGGGTGCGAACACCGGGGAGCTGTTTTTT. Combining the CDR3 with reference TRBV7-2 and TRBJ2-2 gives the whole variable domain GAGVSQSPSNKVTEKGKDVELRCDPISGHTALYWYRQSLGQGLEFLIYFQGNSAPDKSGLPSDRFSAERTGGSVSTLTIQRTQQEDSAVYLCASSPRLAGANTGELFFGEGSRLTVL.

This clone came up once. The genes are TRBV6-5 and TRBJ1-1; D perhaps matches TRBD1 (5 bases). The CDR3 sequence is 15 residues long. The V end lost 7 bases, the J end lost 5 bases, and 20 bases lay between the germline ends. Germline V gene data show CDR1 as MNHEY and CDR2 as SVGAGI. DNA of the CDR3: TGTGCCAGCAATGGCGTGTGGGGGGTAGGGACTGAAGCTTTCTTT. Translated: CASNGVWGVGTEAFF.

The chain has TRBV19 and TRBJ1-2; TRBD1 matches 7 bases. Germline-derived CDR1 and CDR2 are LNHDA and SQIVND (reference sequence). CDR3 length equals 14 residues. J gave up 2 bases and V 4 bases, and 4 bases lay outside the gene matches. This CDR3 is CASSKGAGNYGYTF. CDR3 DNA: TGTGCCAGTAGTAAGGGGGCAGGCAACTATGGCTACACCTTC.

V gene TRBV6-2 or TRBV6-3 combines with J gene TRBJ1-1; possible D gene TRBD1, 5 bases. Between the trimmed V and J ends, which lost 2 bases and 4 bases, there was a span of 8 bases. The CDR3 consists of 13 residues. The V gene's germline CDR1 is MNHEY and CDR2 SVGEGT. In nucleotides, the CDR3 is TGTGCCAGCAGTTACGGGGGGGGCACTGAAGCTTTCTTT. Amino acids: CASSYGGGTEAFF.

The V call is TRBV6-4, the J call TRBJ1-4, with TRBD1 matching 8 bases. Germline CDR1 and CDR2: MRHNA and SNTAGT. This CDR3 contains 14 residues. Trimming cost V 2 bases and J 10 bases; bases outside gene matches: 6. The CDR3 nucleotides are TGTGCCAGCAGTGACGATACACAGGGGGGAAAACTGTTTTTT. As protein: CASSDDTQGGKLFF.

This clone was recorded a few times. The rearrangement joins TRBV29-1 to TRBJ1-2, with a weak D call TRBD1 (6 bases). Per germline, CDR1 SQVTM and CDR2 ANQGSEA. The V and J ends lost 4 bases and 2 bases respectively, with 8 bases between them. The CDR3 runs to 12 residues. CDR3 region: CSVGTANYGYTF. The DNA of the CDR3 is TGCAGCGTTGGGACAGCCAACTATGGCTACACCTTC. The full variable domain, rest sourced from reference TRBV29-1 and TRBJ1-2, is SAVISQKPSRDICQRGTSLTIQCQVDSQVTMMFWYRQQPGQSLTLIATANQGSEATYESGFVIDKFPISRPNLTFSTLTVSNMSPEDSSIYLCSVGTANYGYTFGSGTRLTVV.

The chain combines TRBV28 with TRBJ1-2; the D gene is possibly TRBD1 (6 bases). The CDR3 runs to 16 residues. Germline CDR1 reads MDHEN; CDR2 reads SYDVKM. V was clipped by 6 bases and J by 2 bases, with 19 bases between them. CDR3 in amino acids: CASSLTPHQGNYGYTF. Here the CDR3 DNA reads TGTGCCAGCAGCCTAACTCCACACCAGGGGAACTATGGCTACACCTTC.

V usage is TRBV18 and J usage is TRBJ2-1; D is ambiguous. The V end lost 1 base, the J end lost 9 bases, and 10 bases lay between the germline ends. CDR1 and CDR2 (germline): KGHSH, LQKENI. This CDR3 spans 13 amino acids. CDR3 in DNA: TGTGCCAGCTCACCACTCCGACAAGGTGAGCAGTTCTTC. The encoded protein is CASSPLRQGEQFF. Combining the CDR3 with reference TRBV18 and TRBJ2-1 gives the whole variable domain NAGVMQNPRHLVRRRGQEARLRCSPMKGHSHVYWYRQLPEEGLKFMVYLQKENIIDESGMPKERFSAEFPKEGPSILRIQQVVRGDSAAYFCASSPLRQGEQFFGPGTRLTVL.